What follows are 21 T cell receptor beta chains derived from one specimen sequenced in a study of shared clonotypes between healthy human individuals. Method: immunoSEQ multiplex PCR; TCRdb's copy keeps in-frame clones and lacks some. The sample has about 2.4 million clones; 90% to 95% are singletons. The sequenced sample was naive CD4+ T cells from PBMCs. This sample's subset: CD45RA+ positively selected. The receptors come from a man aged 18-30 years in good health. Some clones in this sample may be carry-over from other donors' samples.

V usage is TRBV7-3 and J usage is TRBJ2-1; 8 bases are shared with TRBD1. This CDR3 contains 14 residues. CDR1 and CDR2 from the germline V gene are SGHTA and FQGTGA. The V and J ends lost 5 bases and 7 bases, in that order; junction bases with no gene match: 7. CDR3 DNA sequence: TGTGCCAGCAGCGCATACGACAGGGGTAATGAGCAGTTCTTC. This sequence encodes CASSAYDRGNEQFF.

This clone appeared a few times. Additional DNA sequences in this sample encode the identical CDR3. CDR3 sequence: CSVGQGAQPQHF. The DNA for the CDR3 is TGCAGCGTTGGGCAGGGGGCCCAGCCCCAGCATTTT. The rearrangement uses TRBV29-1 and TRBJ1-5, with 8 bases lining up with TRBD1. With 4 bases clipped from V and 7 bases from J, the junction kept 3 bases outside the gene matches. The germline CDR1 and CDR2 sequences are SQVTM and ANQGSEA. CDR3 length: 12 residues.

The gene calls are TRBV30 and TRBJ2-3; D may be TRBD1 or TRBD2 (6 bases each). Trimming removed 0 bases at V and 6 bases at J, with 16 bases between. The CDR3 covers 15 residues. Germline CDR1 GTSNPN, CDR2 SVGIG (reference sequence). The CDR3 is CAWSVPTGGVDTQYF. The CDR3 DNA reads TGTGCCTGGAGTGTCCCGACAGGCGGGGTTGATACGCAGTATTTT.

The rearrangement uses TRBV11-2 and TRBJ2-7; maybe TRBD2 (6 bases). CDR1 SGHAT and CDR2 FQNNGV come from the germline V gene. This CDR3 has 16 residues. The V and J ends lost 1 base and 3 bases respectively, with 16 bases between them. CDR3 DNA sequence: TGTGCCAGCAGCTTAGTCCTGGGGCAGGGAGGCTACGAGCAGTACTTC. Its translation: CASSLVLGQGGYEQYF.

The CDR3 reads CASSLWLAGADTQYF. The CDR3 DNA reads TGTGCCAGCAGCTTGTGGCTAGCTGGCGCAGATACGCAGTATTTT. J is TRBJ2-3 and V is TRBV5-6; a weak D match, TRBD2 (5 bases). This CDR3 region has 15 residues. Germline-derived CDR1 and CDR2 are SGHDT and YYEEEE. V was pared by 1 base and J by 4 bases, with 13 bases between.

For this clone: The same CDR3 is also encoded by other DNA sequences in this sample. The J gene is TRBJ1-5, the V gene TRBV18; D uncertain. The CDR3 is made up of 12 amino acids. Germline V gene sequence: CDR1 KGHSH, CDR2 LQKENI. Trimming cost V 3 bases and J 5 bases, with 5 bases left between them. CDR3 sequence reads: CASSPRDQPQHF. The CDR3 DNA reads TGTGCCAGCTCACCGAGGGATCAGCCCCAGCATTTT.

This chain connects TRBV4-1 to TRBJ2-3, with 8 bases aligning to TRBD2. Unmatched junction bases numbered 8, after V lost 7 bases and J lost 5 bases. This CDR3 is built from 14 residues. In germline, CDR1 is MGHRA, CDR2 YSYEKL. DNA for the CDR3: TGCGCCAGCATGAGGGAACTAGCGGTAGATACGCAGTATTTT. It translates to CASMRELAVDTQYF.

The V gene is TRBV9, the J gene TRBJ2-1; 11 nucleotides line up with TRBD2. Germline V gives CDR1 SGDLS, CDR2 YYNGEE. J lost 2 bases, V lost 4 bases, and 8 bases had no gene match. The CDR3 runs 17 residues. The CDR3 nucleotides read TGTGCCAGCAGCCTTACGGGACTAGCGGCCGCCTACAATGAGCAGTTCTTC. Its translation is CASSLTGLAAAYNEQFF.

The rearrangement joins TRBV25-1 to TRBJ2-7; 9 positions match TRBD1. Germline V gene data show CDR1 as MGHDK and CDR2 as SYGVNS. Trimming at V came to 4 bases and at J to 4 bases, leaving 11 bases not matched to a gene. CDR3 length: 16 amino acids. CDR3 residues: CASSGPGQGVWYEQYF. CDR3 coding DNA: TGTGCCAGCAGTGGTCCGGGACAGGGTGTTTGGTACGAGCAGTACTTC.

The rearrangement links TRBV12-2 to TRBJ2-5; the listed D gene, TRBD1, was not tested against the DNA. TRBV12-2 is designated a pseudogene. The CDR3 loop spans 14 amino acids. The CDR3 sequence: CASRKDRGRSGQYF. In DNA, the CDR3 is TGTGCAAGTCGCAAGGACAGGGGGCGCTCCGGGCAGTACTTC.

V and J are TRBV5-1 and TRBJ1-1; TRBD1 matches at 7 bases. Trimming at V came to 4 bases and at J to 0 bases, leaving 3 bases not matched to a gene. Germline lookup yields CDR1 SGHRS and CDR2 YFSETQ. CDR3 length equals 14 residues. The CDR3 coding sequence is TGCGCCAGCAGCAACGGACAGGTGAACACTGAAGCTTTCTTT. This gives the protein CASSNGQVNTEAFF. Based on the CDR3 plus reference TRBV5-1 and TRBJ1-1, the full variable domain is KAGVTQTPRYLIKTRGQQVTLSCSPISGHRSVSWYQQTPGQGLQFLFEYFSETQRNKGNFPGRFSGRQFSNSRSEMNVSTLELGDSALYLCASSNGQVNTEAFFGQGTRLTVV.

This sequence joins TRBV30 and TRBJ2-1; maybe TRBD2 (5 bases). From germline, CDR1 is GTSNPN and CDR2 SVGIG (reference sequence). V shed 5 bases and J shed 4 bases, with 12 bases lying between them. This CDR3 has 13 residues. CDR3 loop: CAWRPGLYNEQFF. CDR3 DNA: TGTGCCTGGCGTCCAGGACTTTACAATGAGCAGTTCTTC. The entire variable domain, with the rest obtained from reference TRBV30 and TRBJ2-1, is as follows: SQTIHQWPATLVQPVGSPLSLECTVEGTSNPNLYWYRQAAGRGLQLLFYSVGIGQISSEVPQNLSASRPQDRQFILSSKKLLLSDSGFYLCAWRPGLYNEQFFGPGTRLTVL.

The chain combines TRBV29-1 with TRBJ2-5, with D tentatively TRBD1 (5 bases). Matching the DNA end better, TRBJ2-7 makes the J call doubtful. CDR3 length: 14 residues. Germline CDR1 SQVTM, CDR2 ANQGSEA. The CDR3 spells CSVEDRASSYEQYF. The CDR3 nucleotides are TGCAGCGTTGAAGACAGGGCCTCCTCCTACGAGCAGTACTTC.

The genes are TRBV2 and TRBJ1-1; D possibly corresponds to TRBD1 (6 bases). CDR1 SNHLY and CDR2 FYNNEI come from the germline V gene. This CDR3 has 15 residues. V lost 9 bases, J lost 0 bases, and 17 bases lay in between. CDR3 sequence (DNA): TGTGCCAGTATCCGACAGGTCCCGGTGAACACTGAAGCTTTCTTT. Residues: CASIRQVPVNTEAFF.

This chain uses TRBV5-4 with TRBJ2-7, with 10 bases identical to TRBD2. The CDR3 length is 14 residues. Germline lookup yields CDR1 SGHNT and CDR2 YYREEE (reference sequence). With 2 bases clipped from V and 6 bases from J, the junction kept 5 bases outside the gene matches. The DNA for the CDR3 is TGTGCCAGCAGCTTAGCGGGAGGGAGCGGCGAGCAGTACTTC. Its protein product is CASSLAGGSGEQYF. Full variable domain (remainder filled in from reference TRBV5-4 and TRBJ2-7): ETGVTQSPTHLIKTRGQQVTLRCSSQSGHNTVSWYQQALGQGPQFIFQYYREEENGRGNFPPRFSGLQFPNYSSELNVNALELDDSALYLCASSLAGGSGEQYFGPGTRLTVT.

This CDR3 reads CASSLRGTRYEQYF. The CDR3 DNA reads as TGTGCCAGCAGCTTAAGGGGGACTAGGTACGAGCAGTACTTC. V usage is TRBV7-2 and J usage is TRBJ2-7; 8 bases are a match to TRBD2. The CDR3 runs to 14 residues. The trim removed 2 bases at V and 4 bases at J, leaving 4 bases unmatched. CDR1 is SGHTA, CDR2 FQGNSA, per germline.

The CDR3 sequence is CATSREGFRTEAFF. CDR3 nucleotide sequence: TGTGCCACCAGCAGAGAAGGGTTTCGCACTGAAGCTTTCTTT. The V and J genes are TRBV15 and TRBJ1-1; no definite D call. Germline V gene sequence: CDR1 LNHNV, CDR2 YYDKDF (reference sequence). The CDR3 has 14 residues. Between the trimmed V and J ends, which lost 0 bases and 4 bases, there was a span of 9 bases.

To note about this clone: The same CDR3 can be traced to other DNA sequences in this sample. V usage is TRBV28 and J usage is TRBJ1-5, with 7 nucleotides matching TRBD1. The V gene's germline CDR1 is MDHEN and CDR2 SYDVKM. The CDR3 has 15 residues. The ends lost 3 bases at V and 2 bases at J; junction bases unmatched: 4. Written as DNA, the CDR3 is TGTGCCAGCAGTTTCGCAGGGGGAGGCAATCAGCCCCAGCATTTT. Translated, it gives CASSFAGGGNQPQHF.

The rearrangement uses TRBV5-1 and TRBJ1-2, with a tentative D call TRBD1 (5 bases). The CDR3 is 14 amino acids. Trimming took 6 bases from V and 8 from J, leaving 20 bases between them. CDR1 SGHRS and CDR2 YFSETQ come from the germline V gene. The chain's CDR3 is CASTDMQGARGYTF. CDR3 nucleotides: TGCGCCAGCACCGACATGCAAGGGGCGCGCGGCTACACCTTC.

V usage is TRBV5-1 and J usage is TRBJ2-7; D is uncertain. There are 13 residues in the CDR3. Trimming removed 4 bases at V and 2 bases at J, with 10 bases between. CDR1 is SGHRS and CDR2 is YFSETQ in the germline V gene. The CDR3 loop is CASSQGPTYEQYF. The CDR3 DNA reads TGCGCCAGCAGCCAAGGTCCTACCTACGAGCAGTACTTC.

The rearrangement uses TRBV7-9 and TRBJ1-2; 7 bases line up with TRBD1. With V trimmed by 2 bases and J by 8 bases, 5 bases remained unmatched. The V gene's germline CDR1 is SEHNR and CDR2 FQNEAQ (reference sequence). This CDR3 has 13 amino acids. CDR3 loop: CASSLIGGGGYTF. CDR3 in DNA: TGTGCCAGCAGCTTAATAGGGGGCGGAGGCTACACCTTC.